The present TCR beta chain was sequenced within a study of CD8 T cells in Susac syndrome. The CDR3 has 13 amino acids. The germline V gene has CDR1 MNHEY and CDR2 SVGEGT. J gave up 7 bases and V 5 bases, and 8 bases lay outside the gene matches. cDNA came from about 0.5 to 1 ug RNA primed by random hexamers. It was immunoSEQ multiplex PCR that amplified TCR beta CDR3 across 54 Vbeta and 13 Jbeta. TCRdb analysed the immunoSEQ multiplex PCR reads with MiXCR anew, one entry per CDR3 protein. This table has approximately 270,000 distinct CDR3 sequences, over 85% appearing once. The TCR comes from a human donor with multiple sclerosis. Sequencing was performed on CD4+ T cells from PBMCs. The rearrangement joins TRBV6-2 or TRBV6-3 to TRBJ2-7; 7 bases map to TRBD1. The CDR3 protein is CASSTQGLGEQYF. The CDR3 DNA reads TGTGCCAGCAGTACACAGGGGCTGGGGGAGCAGTACTTC.